This T cell receptor beta chain was captured by sequencing in a study of spatial heterogeneity in lung cancer. Study results and limitations: The number of expanded tumor alpha and beta chains correlated with mutation number.

With regard to this clonotype: Its target is not known.

One entry per CDR3 protein, called by TCRdb with MiXCR from the 5' RACE reads. The sample contains 4,000 to 5,500 distinct CDR3 sequences, more than 7.5% of which appear only once. Time point given: sample taken at primary tumor resection. 72 TRACERx patients with early, untreated non-small cell lung cancer donated samples. V lost 5 bases to trimming and J lost 0 bases, with 12 bases between them. There are 15 residues in the CDR3. CDR1 is SGHTA and CDR2 is FQGTGA in the germline V gene. This chain uses TRBV7-3 with TRBJ2-3; D gene uncertain. The specimen was lung tumor tissue, collected at surgery. The sequence was collected from a female donor with early-stage non-small cell lung cancer. The CDR3 nucleotides are TGTGCCAGCAGCCCTAGTTCGCTAAGCACAGATACGCAGTATTTT. Translated: CASSPSSLSTDTQYF. Looking up the rest from reference TRBV7-3 and TRBJ2-3 gives the full variable domain: GAGVSQTPSNKVTEKGKYVELRCDPISGHTALYWYRQSLGQGPEFLIYFQGTGAADDSGLPNDRFFAVRPEGSVSTLKIQRTERGDSAVYLCASSPSSLSTDTQYFGPGTRLTVL.